Following are 9 T cell receptor beta chains from one sample sequenced in a study of shared clonotypes between healthy human individuals. Using immunoSEQ multiplex PCR, the repertoire was profiled, and TCRdb retains in-frame clones only, with some absent. The sample consists of 2 million to 2.5 million clones, almost 96% of them appearing once. The material sequenced was naive CD4+ T cells sorted from blood. Subset given: CD45RA+ positively selected. The receptors come from a young man in good health.

The chain links TRBV7-2 to TRBJ2-7; no firm D call. Trimming removed 4 bases at V and 1 base at J, with 17 bases between. The CDR3 is 16 residues long. Germline CDR1 is SGHTA and CDR2 is FQGNSA. The CDR3 region has the DNA TGTGCCAGCAGCTCTGGCCCTCTAGTTTGGTCCTACGAGCAGTACTTC. It specifies CASSSGPLVWSYEQYF.

The rearrangement joins TRBV18 to TRBJ1-4, with D possibly TRBD1 on 5 matching bases. The CDR3 totals 17 residues. Per germline, CDR1 KGHSH and CDR2 LQKENI. The germline V and J ends were trimmed by 1 base and 2 bases, with 14 bases remaining between them. This CDR3 is CASSPRSGAPTNEKLFF. CDR3 coding DNA: TGTGCCAGCTCACCACGGTCCGGGGCGCCGACTAATGAAAAACTGTTTTTT.

This chain connects TRBV30 to TRBJ2-3, with D unclear. Germline loops: CDR1 GTSNPN, CDR2 SVGIG (reference sequence). V lost 4 bases and J lost 4, with 15 bases in between. This CDR3 spans 14 amino acids. CDR3 protein: CAWKFLDKADTQYF. The CDR3 bases are TGTGCCTGGAAGTTTTTGGATAAGGCAGATACGCAGTATTTT.

V usage is TRBV4-2 and J usage is TRBJ2-1; 9 bases line up with TRBD1. The germline CDR1 and CDR2 sequences are LGHNA and YNFKEQ. V was clipped by 8 bases and J by 4 bases; unmatched bases: 12. There are 16 residues in the CDR3. The CDR3 nucleotides read TGTGCCAGCTCGACTAAGGACAGGGGTAATTACAATGAGCAGTTCTTC. Residues: CASSTKDRGNYNEQFF.

The V and J genes are TRBV6-1 and TRBJ1-1; maybe TRBD1 (6 bases). V was shortened by 6 bases and J by 7 bases, with 9 bases between the two germline ends. Looked up from germline, CDR1 is MNHNS and CDR2 is SASEGT. The CDR3 is 11 amino acids. DNA of the CDR3: TGTGCCAGCAGAAACAGGGTTGAAGCTTTCTTT. It codes for CASRNRVEAFF.

This rearrangement joins TRBV2 to TRBJ2-3; 10 bases align to TRBD2. The CDR3 has 16 residues. The V and J ends lost 6 bases and 2 bases, in that order; junction bases with no gene match: 8. The germline V gene encodes CDR1 SNHLY and CDR2 FYNNEI. The CDR3 sequence is CASRPFSGGITDTQYF. CDR3 sequence (DNA): TGTGCCAGCAGGCCCTTTAGCGGGGGGATCACAGATACGCAGTATTTT.

The CDR3 reads CASTNKGRSSYNEQFF. DNA for the CDR3: TGTGCCAGCACCAACAAAGGTCGGAGCTCCTACAATGAGCAGTTCTTC. The V call is TRBV6-6, the J call TRBJ2-1; no reliable D call. Germline CDR1 is MNHNY and CDR2 is SVGAGI (reference sequence). The ends were cut back, 7 bases at V and 0 bases at J, with 16 bases in the middle. CDR3 length equals 16 residues.

The chain carries TRBV6-5 and TRBJ2-1; D ambiguous. Trimming pared 6 bases from V and 3 bases from J, leaving 15 bases between. The V gene's germline CDR1 is MNHEY and CDR2 SVGAGI. The CDR3 covers 15 residues. This chain's CDR3 is CASRRTPDGYNEQFF. The DNA for the CDR3 is TGTGCCAGCAGGAGGACCCCCGACGGCTACAATGAGCAGTTCTTC.

The chain links TRBV7-2 to TRBJ2-7; 9 nucleotides match TRBD2. Losses at the gene ends were 3 bases for V and 3 bases for J; bases not matched to a gene: 9. The V gene's germline CDR1 is SGHTA and CDR2 FQGNSA. This CDR3 is built from 16 residues. The CDR3 here is CASSFRGLAGSYEQYF. In nucleotides, the CDR3 is TGTGCCAGCAGCTTCCGAGGGCTAGCGGGAAGCTACGAGCAGTACTTC.